This T cell receptor beta chain was obtained from a study of beta chain features in type 1 diabetes. Trimming cost V 6 bases and J 10 bases, with 13 bases left between them. This CDR3 region has 12 residues. Germline loops: CDR1 MNHEY, CDR2 SVGAGI. Study-level results: Compared to healthy donors, patients appeared to have naive, central memory and Treg TCRB repertoires that were more alike.

A note on this clone: Its specificity is unknown.

Expressed TCRB transcripts got sequenced, as all isolated RNA was reverse transcribed. The repertoire was sequenced with immunoSEQ multiplex PCR; TCRdb's copy has only in-frame clones and lacks some. The sample has around 330,000 clones; 8% to 13% are singletons. This clonotype was sampled from a woman in her twenties or thirties in good health. V is TRBV6-5 and J is TRBJ2-1, with D perhaps matching TRBD1 (5 bases). Sequencing used naive CD4+ T cells from blood. CDR3 in amino acids: CASSLGHHEQFF. CDR3 bases: TGTGCCAGCAGCCTCGGACATCACGAGCAGTTCTTC.